This T cell receptor beta chain is from a study of cytomegalovirus exposure and HLA in healthy donors (dated by TCRdb to about 2017). Context from the whole study: According to a later analysis, one platform produced both the 120 validation repertoires and the 666 repertoires of the first cohort. In addition to the first cohort of roughly 670 subjects, a separate validation cohort of approximately 120 different subjects was used. The study was designed to test whether signatures of past pathogen exposure could be identified by cataloging public T cell receptors. High-throughput TCR immunosequencing, statistical association of individual TCRs with disease status, and machine learning were combined to predict cytomegalovirus infection status.

The donors belonged to the validation cohort of over a hundred subjects, which was separate from the roughly 670-subject first cohort. Paper-wide results and their limitations: It was suggested by the authors that the approach could potentially be generalized to other disease states and immunological phenotypes. Across donors, most TCR sequences were observed very rarely, whereas some public TCRs were present in many individuals. Cytomegalovirus status was reported to be diagnosed by the classifier with high specificity and sensitivity in both the original and validation cohorts. The validation cohort had no HLA typing available for a later analysis, so co-occurrence within that cohort was assessed over all 120 or so repertoires. Three of the identified cytomegalovirus-associated TCR beta chains were confirmed in vitro to be specific for cytomegalovirus antigens. In a later analysis, TCRs clustered in the first cohort were found to also tend to co-occur in the roughly 120 validation repertoires, with about 93% of cluster scores above 0. A total of fewer than 200 TCR beta chains were listed by the study as associated with cytomegalovirus.

Library method: the immunoSEQ multiplex PCR assay. The authors' analysis ran thus. A statistical classification framework was built to diagnose cytomegalovirus status from the catalog of TCR beta chain sequences. TCRdb's version of the immuneACCESS table is confined to in-frame rearrangements and falls short of the full clone set. An unresolved V gene accounts for under half of the shortfall where checked; the remainder is of unknown origin. Clonal size and the V and J genes are those of that table, whereas D and trimming came from the DNA. The sample has tens of thousands of clones on record, 75% to 90% of them singletons. The ten largest make up 15% of the sample. This clone was seen a single time. It lacks a known antigen. Per-nucleotide qualities are absent, and no much larger clonotype sits a single base away. Taken from the germline V gene (reference sequence), the CDR1 and CDR2 loops are GTSNPN and SVGIG. From V the trimming removes 4 bases and from J it removes 2 bases, while the gene matches leave 6 bases of the junction unaccounted for. The CDR3, from cysteine to phenylalanine, totals 14 residues. The sequence is cut down to CDR3 DNA, 42 bases in frame from base 1.

The specimen was PBMCs. This TCR was recovered from a woman between 18 and 29 years old in good health and CMV-seronegative. This receptor chain uses TRBV30 and TRBJ2-3; 7 bases in the junction line up with TRBD2. DNA sequence: TGTGCCTGGACAAGGGCGGGAGACACAGATACGCAGTATTTT. This encodes CAWTRAGDTDTQYF. With the portions outside the CDR3 filled from the reference TRBV30 and TRBJ2-3 genes, the complete variable region becomes SQTIHQWPATLVQPVGSPLSLECTVEGTSNPNLYWYRQAAGRGLQLLFYSVGIGQISSEVPQNLSASRPQDRQFILSSKKLLLSDSGFYLCAWTRAGDTDTQYFGPGTRLTVL.